The T cell receptor (beta chain) described here comes from a study of T cells in Graves' hyperthyroidism and ophthalmopathy. Template material for amplifying TCR beta CDR3 regions consisted of RNA transcripts. HTBI primers drove first-round RT-PCR of the TCR CDR3. TCRdb reprocessed the multiplex PCR reads with MiXCR, giving one entry per CDR3 protein. The repertoire holds nearly 600,000 distinct CDR3 sequences, with more than 11% as singletons. Study-level findings and limits: Most clonotypes expanded in the thyroid (above 0.001) were also present in blood.

This clonotype was detected once. Its specificity is unknown. A read error may be the cause here, since a much bigger clone is one base away. Germline trimming cut 7 bases from V and 4 bases from J; bases unmatched to any gene: 15. The CDR3 consists of 16 residues. The germline CDR1 and CDR2 sequences are MNHEY and SMNVEV (reference sequence). Sample: blood. The chain is built from TRBV27 and TRBJ1-2; TRBD1 aligns across 7 bases. This clonotype was sampled from a woman aged 25 to 39 with Graves' hyperthyroidism that later progressed to Graves' ophthalmopathy. The CDR3 DNA sequence: TGTGCCAGCACCCAACTTTCTGGACAGGTTGCCTATGGCTACACCTTC. Its translation: CASTQLSGQVAYGYTF.